The 10 T cell receptor beta chains in this list originate from one sample, sequenced in a study of CD8+ T cells in alopecia areata listed by TCRdb under 2018. Preparation of the library involved the immunoSEQ multiplex PCR assay. RNA was extracted from all samples and reverse transcribed into cDNA as template for TCR sequencing. Not all clones reach the TCRdb copy of this immuneACCESS table, which keeps in-frame sequences only. Checked studies attribute under half of the gap to unresolved V genes and leave the rest unexplained. For this sample the table gives about 150,000 clones, of which less than 75% were detected only once. The ten largest clones add up to 35% to 45% of the sample. The sample taken for sequencing was CD8+ T cells sorted from blood. The receptors come from a human donor in good health.

The chain joins TRBV30 to TRBJ2-7, with D hard to call. The CDR3 runs to 15 residues. CDR1 and CDR2 from the germline V gene are GTSNPN and SVGIG (reference sequence). V lost 0 bases and J 0 bases, leaving 12 bases between the germline ends. The CDR3 loop reads CAWSVNSFPSYEQYF. In nucleotides, the CDR3 is TGTGCCTGGAGTGTAAACAGCTTTCCCTCCTACGAGCAGTACTTC.

This clone was observed a handful of times. V and J are TRBV9 and TRBJ2-7, with D perhaps given as TRBD1 or TRBD2 (6 bases each). The V gene's germline CDR1 is SGDLS and CDR2 YYNGEE. V was cut by 0 bases and J by 6 bases, with 10 bases left in between. CDR3 length: 13 residues. The CDR3 DNA sequence: TGTGCCAGCAGCGTAGGATCGGGGGCCGAGCAGTACTTC. Amino acid sequence: CASSVGSGAEQYF. The variable domain in full, with the rest retrieved from reference TRBV9 and TRBJ2-7, is DSGVTQTPKHLITATGQRVTLRCSPRSGDLSVYWYQQSLDQGLQFLIQYYNGEERAKGNILERFSAQQFPDLHSELNLSSLELGDSALYFCASSVGSGAEQYFGPGTRLTVT.

The chain carries TRBV6-5 and TRBJ2-1, with D tentatively TRBD1 or TRBD2 (5 bases each). V was cut by 5 bases and J by 7 bases, with 6 bases left in between. CDR3 size: 11 residues. Germline CDR1 is MNHEY and CDR2 is SVGAGI. The CDR3 DNA reads TGTGCCAGCAGTGGGGGAAATGAGCAGTTCTTC. It specifies CASSGGNEQFF.

In this sample, this clone turned up a few times. The V gene is TRBV27, the J gene TRBJ2-7; TRBD2 aligns across 10 bases. This CDR3 has 13 amino acids. With 4 bases clipped from V and 3 bases from J, the junction kept 0 bases outside the gene matches. Germline V lookup: CDR1 MNHEY, CDR2 SMNVEV (reference sequence). The CDR3 region has the DNA TGTGCCAGCAGTTGGACTAGCGGCTACGAGCAGTACTTC. Translated: CASSWTSGYEQYF.

The chain uses TRBV2 and TRBJ2-3; 13 positions agree with TRBD2. V lost 5 bases and J lost 3; bases outside the gene matches: 8. This CDR3 is 17 amino acids long. The germline V gene encodes CDR1 SNHLY and CDR2 FYNNEI. CDR3 nucleotide sequence: TGTGCCAGCAGTTCATCGGGACTAGCGGGATGGACAGATACGCAGTATTTT. Protein: CASSSSGLAGWTDTQYF.

The chain recombines TRBV5-6 with TRBJ1-5; TRBD1 agrees at 8 bases. Per germline, CDR1 SGHDT and CDR2 YYEEEE. J gave up 0 bases and V 3 bases, and 11 bases lay outside the gene matches. There are 18 residues in the CDR3. CDR3 in DNA: TGTGCCAGCAGCTCGTGGACAGGGAGCGTCTTTAGCAATCAGCCCCAGCATTTT. Amino acid sequence: CASSSWTGSVFSNQPQHF.

This chain uses TRBV27 with TRBJ2-1; D is unclear. Per germline, CDR1 MNHEY and CDR2 SMNVEV (reference sequence). V lost 5 bases to trimming and J lost 4 bases, with 12 bases between them. The CDR3 runs to 14 residues. DNA for the CDR3: TGTGCCAGCAGTATAGGCAGCCAGTACAATGAGCAGTTCTTC. Protein product: CASSIGSQYNEQFF.

The chain couples TRBV7-9 to TRBJ1-2; 8 bases line up with TRBD1. CDR1 SEHNR and CDR2 FQNEAQ come from the germline V gene (reference sequence). V was clipped by 4 bases and J by 3 bases; unmatched bases: 7. The CDR3 runs to 15 residues. This chain's CDR3 is CASSWTGNQYYGYTF. Here the CDR3 DNA reads TGTGCCAGCAGCTGGACAGGGAACCAATACTATGGCTACACCTTC.

This clone was detected only once. J is TRBJ2-1 and V is TRBV14, with D maybe TRBD2 (5 bases). This CDR3 region has 13 residues. V was pared by 3 bases and J by 4 bases, with 7 bases between. CDR1 and CDR2 (germline): SGHDN, FVKESK. CDR3 in amino acids: CASSHRGYNEQFF. As DNA, the CDR3 is TGTGCCAGCAGCCATCGGGGATACAATGAGCAGTTCTTC. Complete variable domain (other parts from reference TRBV14 and TRBJ2-1): EAGVTQFPSHSVIEKGQTVTLRCDPISGHDNLYWYRRVMGKEIKFLLHFVKESKQDESGMPNNRFLAERTGGTYSTLKVQPAELEDSGVYFCASSHRGYNEQFFGPGTRLTVL.

This clone appeared a few times. V usage is TRBV29-1 and J usage is TRBJ2-7, with a possible D match to TRBD2 (5 bases). CDR3 size: 15 residues. V gave up 1 base and J gave up 3 bases, with 16 bases separating them. Germline assignment: CDR1 SQVTM and CDR2 ANQGSEA. The CDR3 is CSVEVFEGPNYEQYF. In DNA, the CDR3 is TGCAGCGTTGAAGTGTTCGAGGGCCCGAACTACGAGCAGTACTTC.